Following are 10 T cell receptor beta chains from one sample sequenced in a study of beta chain features in type 1 diabetes. Expressed TCRB transcripts were sequenced because the entire RNA isolate underwent reverse transcription. Profiled with immunoSEQ multiplex PCR; TCRdb holds only in-frame clones, not every one. In the table there are about 900,000 clones, about a sixth of which are singletons. Source material: naive CD4+ T cells from blood. The receptors were gathered from a woman in her late teens or twenties in good health.

This chain links TRBV5-1 with TRBJ1-4; no clear D gene. V was clipped by 3 bases and J by 6 bases, with 6 bases between them. This CDR3 spans 12 amino acids. Germline CDR1 reads SGHRS; CDR2 reads YFSETQ. CDR3 sequence reads: CASSSGHEKLFF. The CDR3 DNA is TGCGCCAGCAGCTCTGGACATGAAAAACTGTTTTTT.

This clone has a handful of counts. This sequence joins TRBV7-9 and TRBJ1-1; tentatively, D is TRBD1 (5 bases). The CDR3 is made up of 14 amino acids. Germline-derived CDR1 and CDR2 are SEHNR and FQNEAQ (reference sequence). Trimming left V 5 bases short and J 2 bases short, with 12 bases between. As DNA, the CDR3 is TGTGCCAGCAGCAGACAGAAGCGTAACACTGAAGCTTTCTTT. It translates to CASSRQKRNTEAFF.

This clone occurred a few times. The chain uses TRBV29-1 and TRBJ2-1; no reliable D call. This CDR3 has 13 amino acids. Germline assignment: CDR1 SQVTM and CDR2 ANQGSEA. This CDR3 reads CTGSMLPHNEQFF. CDR3 in DNA: TGCACCGGCTCGATGTTGCCACACAATGAGCAGTTCTTC.

This clone was found a few times. The V call is TRBV5-1, the J call TRBJ1-2; the match to TRBD1 covers 9 bases. CDR1 SGHRS and CDR2 YFSETQ come from the germline V gene. Trimming cost V 4 bases and J 6 bases; bases outside gene matches: 7. There are 14 residues in the CDR3. This CDR3 reads CASSTGQGYDGYTF. The CDR3 nucleotides read TGCGCCAGCAGCACAGGACAGGGGTATGATGGCTACACCTTC.

This clone has a single count. The chain joins TRBV19 to TRBJ2-4; D might be TRBD2 (5 bases). Germline V lookup: CDR1 LNHDA, CDR2 SQIVND (reference sequence). The length of the CDR3 is 15 residues. Between the trimmed V and J ends, which lost 6 bases and 0 bases, there was a span of 12 bases. CDR3 protein: CASRGVDLAKNIQYF. CDR3 coding DNA: TGTGCCAGTAGGGGAGTGGACCTAGCCAAAAACATTCAGTACTTC. Full variable domain (outside the CDR3, taken from reference TRBV19 and TRBJ2-4): DGGITQSPKYLFRKEGQNVTLSCEQNLNHDAMYWYRQDPGQGLRLIYYSQIVNDFQKGDIAEGYSVSREKKESFPLTVTSAQKNPTAFYLCASRGVDLAKNIQYFGAGTRLSVL.

This clone was found a few times. V and J are TRBV5-1 and TRBJ2-2, with D tentatively TRBD2 (6 bases). This CDR3 is 15 amino acids long. CDR1 is SGHRS, CDR2 YFSETQ, per germline. Trimming shortened V by 4 bases and J by 4 bases, and 14 bases separated the two germline ends. The CDR3 is CASSTIGGATGELFF. The CDR3 bases are TGCGCCAGCAGCACGATCGGGGGAGCCACCGGGGAGCTGTTTTTT.

This clone appeared a few times. The V and J genes are TRBV7-2 and TRBJ1-1; perhaps TRBD1 as D (5 bases). Germline values: CDR1 SGHTA, CDR2 FQGNSA. This CDR3 region has 14 residues. V was pared by 1 base and J by 3 bases, with 9 bases between. The CDR3 region is CASSLGFRDTEAFF. The CDR3 DNA is TGTGCCAGCAGCTTAGGGTTCAGGGACACTGAAGCTTTCTTT.

This clone was counted between two and nine times. The J gene is TRBJ2-5, the V gene TRBV7-8; D might be TRBD2 (7 bases). The CDR3 covers 13 residues. Germline-derived CDR1 and CDR2 are SGHVS and FQNEAQ. V lost 0 bases and J lost 10, with 12 bases in between. The CDR3 region has the DNA TGTGCCAGCAGCTTAGCGTTAGGGGGGGACCAGTACTTC. Its translation is CASSLALGGDQYF.

The sample holds a few counts of this clone. V is TRBV11-2 and J is TRBJ2-4, with unresolved D. This CDR3 comprises 13 residues. V dropped 3 bases and J dropped 3 bases, with 6 bases sitting between them. The V gene's germline CDR1 is SGHAT and CDR2 FQNNGV. The CDR3 sequence: CASSFGNKNIQYF. Written as DNA, the CDR3 is TGTGCCAGCAGCTTCGGCAACAAAAACATTCAGTACTTC.

The CDR3 bases are TGTGCCAGCAGCTTATATCGTGTGTCTAGCGGGAGGGATACGCAGTATTTT. Translating gives CASSLYRVSSGRDTQYF. The chain couples TRBV7-2 to TRBJ2-3, with 11 bases aligning to TRBD2. CDR3 length: 17 residues. Germline V gene lookup returns CDR1 SGHTA and CDR2 FQGNSA. After removal of 2 bases from V and 6 bases from J, the junction contained 10 bases not matched to a gene. Complete variable domain (other parts from reference TRBV7-2 and TRBJ2-3): GAGVSQSPSNKVTEKGKDVELRCDPISGHTALYWYRQSLGQGLEFLIYFQGNSAPDKSGLPSDRFSAERTGGSVSTLTIQRTQQEDSAVYLCASSLYRVSSGRDTQYFGPGTRLTVL.